This entry features one T cell receptor beta chain sequence. Authors' data handling: By means of reference gene primer amplification, nucleated cell counts were estimated. Profiling relied on immunoSEQ multiplex PCR, and the TCRdb table lists in-frame clones only, not all of them. V, J and clone size reflect that table, while D and trimming were determined from the DNA. Of more than 85,000 clones in the sample, 70% to 85% were seen once. The sample comes from a study of blood T cell repertoires in COVID-19. Germline V gene sequence: CDR1 SNHLY, CDR2 FYNNEI. The CDR3 consists of 13 residues. With 5 bases removed from V and 7 bases from J, the gap between germline ends came to 14 bases.

J is TRBJ1-2 and V is TRBV2, with a tentative D call TRBD1 (5 bases). The sequenced material came from peripheral blood. The receptor was isolated from a man aged 55 to 69 with active or convalescent COVID-19. The CDR3 nucleotides are TGTGCCAGCAGTCCAGACAGCTCCGGTGGCTACACCTTC. Protein product: CASSPDSSGGYTF.